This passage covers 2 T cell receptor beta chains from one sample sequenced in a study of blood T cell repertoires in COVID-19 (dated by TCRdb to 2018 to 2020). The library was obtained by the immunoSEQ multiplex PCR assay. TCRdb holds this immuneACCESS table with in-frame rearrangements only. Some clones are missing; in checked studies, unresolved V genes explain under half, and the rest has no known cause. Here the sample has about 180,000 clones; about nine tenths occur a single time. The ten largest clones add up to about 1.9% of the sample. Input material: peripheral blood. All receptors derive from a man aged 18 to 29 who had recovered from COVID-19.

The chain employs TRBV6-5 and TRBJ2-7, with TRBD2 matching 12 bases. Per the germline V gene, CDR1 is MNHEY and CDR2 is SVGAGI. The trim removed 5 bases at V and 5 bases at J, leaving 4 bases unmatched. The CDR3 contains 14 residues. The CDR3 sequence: CASSRTSGKHEQYF. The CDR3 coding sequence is TGTGCCAGCAGTCGGACTAGCGGGAAACACGAGCAGTACTTC.

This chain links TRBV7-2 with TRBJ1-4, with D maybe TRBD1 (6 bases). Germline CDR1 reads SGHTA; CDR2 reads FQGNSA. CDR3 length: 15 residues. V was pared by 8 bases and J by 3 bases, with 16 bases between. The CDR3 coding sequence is TGTGCCAGCGGGCAGACAGGCACCGCTAATGAAAAACTGTTTTTT. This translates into CASGQTGTANEKLFF.